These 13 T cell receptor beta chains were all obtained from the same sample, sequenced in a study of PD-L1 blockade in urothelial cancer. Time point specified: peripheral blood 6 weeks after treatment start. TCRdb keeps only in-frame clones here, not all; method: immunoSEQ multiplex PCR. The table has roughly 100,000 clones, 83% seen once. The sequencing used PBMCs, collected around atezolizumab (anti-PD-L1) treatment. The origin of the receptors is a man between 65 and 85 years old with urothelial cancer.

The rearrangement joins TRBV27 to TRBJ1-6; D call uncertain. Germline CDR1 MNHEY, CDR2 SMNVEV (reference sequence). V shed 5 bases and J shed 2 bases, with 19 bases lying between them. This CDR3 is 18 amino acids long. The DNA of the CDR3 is TGTGCCAGCAGTCCAAAGTTACAGCCCGGGGCCTATAATTCACCCCTCCACTTT. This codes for CASSPKLQPGAYNSPLHF.

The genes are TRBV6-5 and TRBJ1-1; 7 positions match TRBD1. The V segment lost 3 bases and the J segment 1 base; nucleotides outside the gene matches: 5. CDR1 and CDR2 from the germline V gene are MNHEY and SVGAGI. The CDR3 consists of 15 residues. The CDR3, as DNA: TGTGCCAGCAGTTATCTCGACAGGGCGAACACTGAAGCTTTCTTT. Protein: CASSYLDRANTEAFF.

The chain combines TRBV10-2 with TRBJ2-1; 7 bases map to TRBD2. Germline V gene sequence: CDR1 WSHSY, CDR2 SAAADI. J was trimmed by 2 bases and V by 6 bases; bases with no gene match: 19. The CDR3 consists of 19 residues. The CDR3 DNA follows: TGCGCCAGCAGCCCGGGACCCGGGGGGACGGGAGTGGCCTACAATGAGCAGTTCTTC. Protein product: CASSPGPGGTGVAYNEQFF.

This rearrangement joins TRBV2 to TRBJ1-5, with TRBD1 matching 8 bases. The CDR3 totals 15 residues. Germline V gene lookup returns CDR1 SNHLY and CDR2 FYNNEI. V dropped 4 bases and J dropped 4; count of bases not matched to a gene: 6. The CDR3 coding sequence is TGTGCCAGCAGTGTGCTCCGGGACAGGAATCAGCCCCAGCATTTT. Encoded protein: CASSVLRDRNQPQHF.

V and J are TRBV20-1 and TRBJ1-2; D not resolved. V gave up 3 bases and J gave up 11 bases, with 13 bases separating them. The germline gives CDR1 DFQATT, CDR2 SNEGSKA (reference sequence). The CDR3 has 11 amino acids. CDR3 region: CSASKWPAYTF. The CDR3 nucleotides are TGCAGTGCTAGTAAATGGCCCGCATACACCTTC.

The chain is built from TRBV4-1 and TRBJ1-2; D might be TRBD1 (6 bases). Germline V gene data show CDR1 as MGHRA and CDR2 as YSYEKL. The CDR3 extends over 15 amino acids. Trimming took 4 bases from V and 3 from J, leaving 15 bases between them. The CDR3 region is CASSLRVGGDYGYTF. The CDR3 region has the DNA TGCGCCAGCAGCCTGCGCGTAGGGGGGGACTATGGCTACACCTTC.

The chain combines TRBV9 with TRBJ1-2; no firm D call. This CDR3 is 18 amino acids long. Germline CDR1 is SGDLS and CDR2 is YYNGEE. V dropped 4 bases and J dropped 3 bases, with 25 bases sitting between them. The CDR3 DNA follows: TGTGCCAGCAGCACTCCAAAGCCCGCTCGGGGTTCGGACTATGGCTACACCTTC. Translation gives CASSTPKPARGSDYGYTF.

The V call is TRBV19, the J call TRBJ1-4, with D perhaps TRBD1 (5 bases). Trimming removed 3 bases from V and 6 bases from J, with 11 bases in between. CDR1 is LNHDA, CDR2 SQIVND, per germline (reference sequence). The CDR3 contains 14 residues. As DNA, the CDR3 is TGTGCCAGTAGTATCCGGCAGGGTGATGAAAAACTGTTTTTT. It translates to CASSIRQGDEKLFF.

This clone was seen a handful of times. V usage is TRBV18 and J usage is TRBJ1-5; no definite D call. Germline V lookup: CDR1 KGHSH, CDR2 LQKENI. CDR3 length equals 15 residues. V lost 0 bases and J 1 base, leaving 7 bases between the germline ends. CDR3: CASSPPGTSNQPQHF. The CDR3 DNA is TGTGCCAGCTCACCACCGGGCACGAGCAATCAGCCCCAGCATTTT.

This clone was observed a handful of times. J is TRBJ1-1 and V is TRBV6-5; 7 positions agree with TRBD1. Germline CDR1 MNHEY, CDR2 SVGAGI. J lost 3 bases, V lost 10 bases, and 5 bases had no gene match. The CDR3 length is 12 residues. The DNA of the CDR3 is TGTGCCACGACAGGGAAGTACACTGAAGCTTTCTTT. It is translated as CATTGKYTEAFF.

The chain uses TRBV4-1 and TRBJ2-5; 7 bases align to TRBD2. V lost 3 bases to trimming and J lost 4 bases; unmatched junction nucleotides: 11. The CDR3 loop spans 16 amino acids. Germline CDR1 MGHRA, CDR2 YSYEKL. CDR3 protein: CASSHPGVAGSETQYF. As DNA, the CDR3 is TGCGCCAGCAGCCACCCGGGGGTAGCGGGTTCAGAGACCCAGTACTTC.

In DNA, the CDR3 is TGTGCCATCAGTGGGCGGACTGAAGCTTTCTTT. This encodes CAISGRTEAFF. The chain is built from TRBV10-3 and TRBJ1-1; D gene unclear. This CDR3 has 11 amino acids. V lost 4 bases and J 5 bases, leaving 5 bases between the germline ends. In germline, CDR1 is ENHRY, CDR2 SYGVKD.

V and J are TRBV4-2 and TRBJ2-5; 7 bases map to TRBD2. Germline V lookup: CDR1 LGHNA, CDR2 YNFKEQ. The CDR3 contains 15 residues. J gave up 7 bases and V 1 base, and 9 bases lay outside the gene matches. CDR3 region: CASSQGGLVSGTQYF. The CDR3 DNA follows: TGTGCCAGCAGCCAAGGAGGACTAGTGTCGGGGACCCAGTACTTC.